This entry concerns a single T cell receptor beta chain. This clonotype was detected only a few times. Its antigen is still unknown. It has no much larger one-base neighbor in the sample; base qualities were not kept. CDR1 and CDR2 (KGHSH, LQKENI) derive from the germline V gene. V is shortened by 2 bases, J by 6 bases, and the region joining them spans 14 bases. There are 14 amino acids in the CDR3, from cysteine to phenylalanine inclusive. Here the CDR3 DNA is all that survives: 42 bases in frame from base 1. Library preparation used 5' RACE. For sequencing, an Illumina HiSeq 2000 was employed. Template switching added a universal primer binding site, and the final cDNA carried a unique molecular identifier that allowed TCR cDNA molecules to be counted accurately. First-strand cDNA for TCR alpha and beta chains was synthesized from specific primers in the conserved constant-segment region. Each cDNA library was double barcoded, with a SMART-Mk sample barcode plus Illumina barcodes, to control for contamination. TruSeq adapter sequences, together with Illumina sample barcodes, were added in two successive PCR steps. Sequencing of the TCR alpha and beta cDNA libraries was done on the Illumina HiSeq platform using custom primers. In the paper's pipeline: MiGEC was used to process raw reads and extract unique molecular identifiers, and MiXCR was used to find CDR3 positions. Recombination models were inferred per individual with the repgenHMM and IGoR tools using an EM algorithm. The analysis of shared clonotypes was done with the tcR package in R, with sharing normalized by the product of cloneset sizes. To study raw recombination without the effects of thymic and clonal selection, out-of-frame nonproductive sequences were analyzed. TCRdb reworked the public reads: Q25 trimming with fastp, MiXCR clone assembly, productive beta chains retained. Rows matching on CDR3 protein sequence are summarized as one entry with the most common DNA and genes. TCRdb's processing, not the authors', yielded these V and J calls. Counted in this sample were 200,000 to 250,000 distinct CDR3 sequences; 7.5% of them appeared once. The ten largest clones add up to roughly 2% of the sample.

The data are from a study of identical twins (dated by TCRdb to about 2016). Concerning the study at large: TCR alpha and beta repertoires from monozygotic twins, unrelated adults of various ages and cord blood were deep-sequenced to test whether fetal clonotypes persist. To rule out contamination, replicate twin experiments were performed at different times with different library preparation protocols. Study-wide findings and limitations: Fewer insertions were carried by abundant cord blood beta clonotypes, a similar but weaker trend appeared in young adult naive repertoires, and no such trend appeared in memory repertoires. The excess sharing between twins in beta out-of-frame sequences was weaker because fewer shared sequences reduced the signal-to-noise ratio. Conclusions relied on cross-sectional statistical analysis, since the same donors could not be followed over many years. Recombination models systematically underestimated out-of-frame TCR alpha sharing in monozygotic twins but agreed with sharing between unrelated individuals. Out-of-frame TCR alpha sequences shared between twins showed an excess of low generation-probability sequences compared with coincidental sharing between unrelated individuals. Zero-insertion analyses could be partly confounded by invariant T cells such as MAIT and iNKT, although diverse VJ usage argued against such confounding for most clonotypes.

Every donor in the study was a healthy Caucasian. Three pairs of female monozygotic twins, all aged roughly 18 to 29 years, made up the twin cohort. Miltenyi CD45RO+ enrichment and human naive T-cell isolation kits were used to isolate memory (CD45RO+) and naive T cells from PBMC. This sample was also put to use in a study of yellow fever vaccine responses in identical twins. As described in the second report: The T cell response to vaccination in identical twins was reported by the authors to appear partly convergent and partly personalized. In identical twins, the study followed T cell clones that responded to the vaccine with precision.

The chain couples TRBV18 to TRBJ2-7; possibly the D gene is TRBD2, per 6 matching bases. The sequence was collected from a woman aged 18-29 years in good health. The sequencing input was memory (CD45RO+) T cells sorted from blood. The cell subset or site tag for this specimen amounts to: CD45RO+ enriched T cells. CDR3 protein: CASSPGAGSSEQYF. The bases are TGTGCCAGCTCACCAGGAGCGGGTTCCAGCGAGCAGTACTTC.